Shown below are 23 T cell receptor beta chains from a single sample sequenced in a study of primary melanoma T cells and metastatic recurrence. Repertoires were generated with immunoSEQ multiplex PCR, while TCRdb's copy carries only in-frame clones and drops some. The table lists more than 90 clones, 68% of them singletons. Sequencing input: melanoma tumor tissue. These receptors originate from a human donor with melanoma.

Regarding this clone: One end of the junction does not line up with germline, which may come from a read error. The chain recombines TRBV11-3 with TRBJ1-2; 7 nucleotides align to TRBD1. Germline V lookup: CDR1 SGHNT, CDR2 YENEEA. CDR3 length equals 14 residues. The CDR3 is CASQGQDTNYGYIF. The CDR3 DNA follows: TGTGCCAGCCAAGGACAGGATACTAACTATGGCTACATCTTC. The whole variable domain, remainder taken from reference TRBV11-3 and TRBJ1-2, is EAGVVQSPRYKIIEKKQPVAFWCNPISGHNTLYWYLQNLGQGPELLIRYENEEAVDDSQLPKDRFSAERLKGVDSTLKIQPAELGDSAVYLCASQGQDTNYGYIFGSGTRLTVV.

The genes are TRBV15 and TRBJ2-7, with TRBD2 identical over 9 bases. This CDR3 is built from 17 residues. Trimming cost V 0 bases and J 4 bases; bases outside gene matches: 10. Germline CDR1 and CDR2: LNHNV and YYDKDF (reference sequence). The CDR3 reads CATSRDLGGRAAYEQYF. Here the CDR3 DNA reads TGTGCCACCAGCAGAGATCTCGGCGGGAGGGCCGCGTACGAGCAGTACTTC.

V is TRBV5-1 and J is TRBJ2-5; perhaps D is TRBD1 or TRBD2 (5 bases each). V gave up 0 bases and J gave up 4 bases, with 10 bases separating them. Germline V gene sequence: CDR1 SGHRS, CDR2 YFSETQ. There are 14 residues in the CDR3. The CDR3 DNA reads TGCGCCAGCAGCTTGGGACCTGGGGGAGAGACCCAGTACTTC. It is translated as CASSLGPGGETQYF. Full variable domain (remainder filled in from reference TRBV5-1 and TRBJ2-5): KAGVTQTPRYLIKTRGQQVTLSCSPISGHRSVSWYQQTPGQGLQFLFEYFSETQRNKGNFPGRFSGRQFSNSRSEMNVSTLELGDSALYLCASSLGPGGETQYFGPGTRLLVL.

This clone turned up a few times. CDR3 residues: CSVVSGPYEQYF. The CDR3 DNA sequence: TGCAGCGTTGTGTCAGGGCCTTACGAGCAGTACTTC. V and J are TRBV29-1 and TRBJ2-7; weak D call: TRBD1 (5 bases). CDR3 length equals 12 residues. Trimming took off 4 bases at V and 4 bases at J, with 11 bases between the two ends. CDR1 and CDR2 (germline): SQVTM, ANQGSEA.

The rearrangement links TRBV5-1 to TRBJ2-2, with TRBD1 identical over 9 bases. The trim removed 3 bases at V and 5 bases at J, leaving 5 bases unmatched. There are 15 residues in the CDR3. Germline V gene data show CDR1 as SGHRS and CDR2 as YFSETQ. As DNA, the CDR3 is TGCGCCAGCAGCTCGGTGACAGGGGGAACCGGGGAGCTGTTTTTT. Residues: CASSSVTGGTGELFF.

The J gene is TRBJ2-7, the V gene TRBV28, with 9 bases aligning to TRBD2. The CDR3 covers 16 residues. V trimming: 1 base; J trimming: 3 bases; junction bases outside the gene matches: 7. CDR1 MDHEN and CDR2 SYDVKM come from the germline V gene. CDR3 residues: CASSLLAGVSNYEQYF. The DNA of the CDR3 is TGTGCCAGCAGTTTATTAGCGGGAGTGTCAAACTACGAGCAGTACTTC.

This clone was recorded once. This sequence joins TRBV11-3 and TRBJ1-5, with D unresolved. The germline gives CDR1 SGHNT, CDR2 YENEEA. The CDR3 is made up of 15 amino acids. The germline V and J ends were trimmed by 5 bases and 0 bases, with 11 bases remaining between them. CDR3 sequence: CASSTTNYSNQPQHF. CDR3 coding DNA: TGTGCCAGCAGCACGACGAATTATAGCAATCAGCCCCAGCATTTT.

The DNA for the CDR3 is TGTGCCAGTAGTAATCAGGGAAGGGAGACCCAGTACTTC. It encodes CASSNQGRETQYF. The rearrangement uses TRBV19 and TRBJ2-5; D might be TRBD1 (5 bases). V lost 4 bases to trimming and J lost 5 bases, with 11 bases between them. The CDR3 runs 13 residues. Germline V gives CDR1 LNHDA, CDR2 SQIVND (reference sequence).

The gene calls are TRBV2 and TRBJ2-7; 8 nucleotides align to TRBD2. This CDR3 region has 14 residues. CDR1 and CDR2 from the germline V gene are SNHLY and FYNNEI. V shed 6 bases and J 0 bases; nucleotides not matched to a gene: 4. The chain's CDR3 is CASSGREGSYEQYF. CDR3 in DNA: TGTGCCAGCAGCGGTCGGGAGGGCTCCTACGAGCAGTACTTC.

This clone has more than one count but fewer than ten. V gene TRBV19 combines with J gene TRBJ2-3; no clear D gene. In germline, CDR1 is LNHDA, CDR2 SQIVND (reference sequence). V lost 5 bases and J lost 14, with 23 bases in between. The CDR3 has 14 residues. The CDR3 DNA is TGTGCCAGTAGTCACCAGGAAGAAATTGGAAGTACGTATTTT. Translating gives CASSHQEEIGSTYF.

The chain is built from TRBV15 and TRBJ1-4; no reliable D call. The CDR3 extends over 14 amino acids. Trimming removed 0 bases at V and 8 bases at J, with 10 bases between. CDR1 and CDR2 from the germline V gene are LNHNV and YYDKDF (reference sequence). The CDR3 protein is CATSRDRTGEKLFF. The CDR3 DNA reads as TGTGCCACCAGCAGAGACAGGACTGGGGAAAAACTGTTTTTT.

A single count supports this clone. This chain connects TRBV11-3 to TRBJ1-2, with D maybe TRBD1 (5 bases). This CDR3 is built from 16 residues. V was shortened by 3 bases and J by 7 bases, with 21 bases between the two germline ends. The germline V gene has CDR1 SGHNT and CDR2 YENEEA. CDR3 nucleotide sequence: TGTGCCAGCAGCTTGGCGGTTTTTTCAGGGTCCGGTGGCTACACCTTC. Amino acid sequence: CASSLAVFSGSGGYTF.

This chain joins TRBV18 and TRBJ2-7, with 8 bases matching TRBD1. Germline CDR1 KGHSH, CDR2 LQKENI. The CDR3 runs 14 residues. The ends lost 2 bases at V and 7 bases at J; junction bases unmatched: 7. CDR3 nucleotide sequence: TGTGCCAGCTCACCAACCAGGGGGCCAGGGGAGCAGTACTTC. It codes for CASSPTRGPGEQYF. The whole variable domain, filled in from reference TRBV18 and TRBJ2-7, reads NAGVMQNPRHLVRRRGQEARLRCSPMKGHSHVYWYRQLPEEGLKFMVYLQKENIIDESGMPKERFSAEFPKEGPSILRIQQVVRGDSAAYFCASSPTRGPGEQYFGPGTRLTVT.

This clone was detected a few times. The V gene is TRBV29-1, the J gene TRBJ2-1; 10 bases agree with TRBD2. Germline CDR1 is SQVTM and CDR2 is ANQGSEA. V lost 2 bases to trimming and J lost 10 bases; unmatched junction nucleotides: 14. The CDR3 loop spans 16 amino acids. DNA of the CDR3: TGCAGCGTTGAACTCTGGTCTAGCGGGAGTAGTGGAGAGCAGTTCTTC. The encoded protein is CSVELWSSGSSGEQFF.

The chain carries TRBV19 and TRBJ1-5, with D perhaps matching TRBD1 (6 bases). V gave up 3 bases and J gave up 7 bases, with 16 bases separating them. Germline loops: CDR1 LNHDA, CDR2 SQIVND (reference sequence). The CDR3 spans 15 residues. For the CDR3, the DNA is TGTGCCAGTAGTATTGGACAGTGGGCTGGACAGCCCCAGCATTTT. Translated: CASSIGQWAGQPQHF.

CDR3 amino acids: CASSITGGGSPLHF. In DNA form, the CDR3 reads TGTGCCAGTAGTATAACAGGGGGCGGATCACCCCTCCACTTT. The V call is TRBV19, the J call TRBJ1-6; TRBD1 agrees at 9 bases. The CDR3 is 14 residues long. The junction had 3 bases not matched to a gene; V was cut back by 2 bases and J by 10 bases. CDR1 and CDR2 (germline): LNHDA, SQIVND (reference sequence).

The V gene is TRBV25-1, the J gene TRBJ1-2, with 9 bases identical to TRBD1. Germline loops: CDR1 MGHDK, CDR2 SYGVNS. This CDR3 contains 15 residues. Trimming at V came to 3 bases and at J to 8 bases, leaving 10 bases not matched to a gene. CDR3 region: CASSDLTDRGGGYTF. The CDR3 DNA follows: TGTGCCAGCAGTGACTTAACGGACAGGGGTGGAGGCTACACCTTC.

The table lists this clone with a few counts. This rearrangement joins TRBV19 to TRBJ1-3; D not certain. CDR3 length equals 15 residues. V was pared by 9 bases and J by 2 bases, with 17 bases between. Germline CDR1 reads LNHDA; CDR2 reads SQIVND (reference sequence). CDR3 DNA sequence: TGTGCCAGCCCTGCTCCGAATGGACCTGGAAACACCATATATTTT. Translating it yields CASPAPNGPGNTIYF.

The chain joins TRBV11-3 to TRBJ2-1; maybe TRBD1 (5 bases). The CDR3 has 17 residues. Trimming removed 3 bases at V and 3 bases at J, with 18 bases between. Germline V gene lookup returns CDR1 SGHNT and CDR2 YENEEA. The CDR3 reads CASSLSGKAGLYNEQFF. In DNA, the CDR3 is TGTGCCAGCAGCTTGAGTGGTAAGGCAGGGCTCTACAATGAGCAGTTCTTC.

This clone was recorded once. V is TRBV6-7 and J is TRBJ1-3; unclear D gene. TRBV6-7 is designated an ORF whose function remains uncertain. Trimming stripped 5 bases from V and 0 bases from J, with 8 bases between. The CDR3 length is 14 residues. CDR3 residues: CASSDRFSGNTIYF. CDR3 DNA: TGTGCCAGCAGTGATCGTTTCTCTGGAAACACCATATATTTT.

This sequence joins TRBV28 and TRBJ2-1, with D perhaps given as TRBD1 or TRBD2 (5 bases each). This CDR3 contains 17 residues. V was cut by 6 bases and J by 4 bases, with 22 bases left in between. Per germline, CDR1 MDHEN and CDR2 SYDVKM. The CDR3 loop is CASSRDGVWSPYNEQFF. The CDR3 DNA reads TGTGCCAGCAGCCGGGACGGAGTATGGTCCCCGTACAATGAGCAGTTCTTC.

This clone occurred a few times. This chain joins TRBV19 and TRBJ1-3, with 7 positions matching TRBD1. Germline trimming cut 4 bases from V and 4 bases from J; bases unmatched to any gene: 4. The CDR3 contains 14 residues. CDR1 LNHDA and CDR2 SQIVND come from the germline V gene (reference sequence). CDR3 protein: CASSKTGPGNTIYF. CDR3 bases: TGTGCCAGTAGTAAGACAGGGCCCGGAAACACCATATATTTT.

This rearrangement joins TRBV12-2 to TRBJ2-1; TRBD2 is taken as the D call from the table, unchecked against the DNA. TRBV12-2 is a pseudogene locus. This CDR3 region has 17 residues. Here the CDR3 reads CASQITRSRSSYNEQFF. The CDR3, as DNA: TGTGCCAGTCAAATTACCCGGTCCCGGAGCTCCTACAATGAGCAGTTCTTC.